This T cell receptor (beta chain) was sequenced during a study of identical twins. V dropped 4 bases and J dropped 3 bases, with 3 bases sitting between them. The CDR3 sequence is 12 residues long. Overall study results and limits: Carriage of fewer insertions was seen in abundant cord blood beta clonotypes, whereas memory repertoires showed none.

Concerning this clonotype itself: No antigen is known for it.

MiXCR, applied by TCRdb to the 5' RACE reads, yields one record per CDR3 protein. The repertoire holds just over 500,000 distinct CDR3 sequences, with roughly a fifth as singletons. The same sample was also studied in work on T cells expressing NK-cell markers. That paper states: Each TCR beta repertoire originated in sorted T cells that were CD3+CD56+NKG2C+, CD3+CD56+NKG2C- or CD3+CD56-NKG2C+. NKG2C+ dominant clonotypes from a handful of donors made up about 1.0-8% of CD8+ T cells. One observes that, in several donors, these clonotypes were also the leading ones within the CD3+CD56-NKG2C+ fraction.

The clonotype was recovered from a woman under 30 in good health. The sequencing sample was made of CD4+ T cells sorted from blood. The chain couples TRBV12-3 or TRBV12-4 to TRBJ2-2; no definite D call. The CDR3: CASSSDTGELFF. The CDR3 DNA reads TGTGCCAGCAGTTCGGACACCGGGGAGCTGTTTTTT.